Shown below are 16 T cell receptor beta chains from a single sample sequenced in a study of identical twins. MiXCR, applied by TCRdb to the 5' RACE reads, yields one record per CDR3 protein. The profile shows 1.5 million to 2 million distinct CDR3 sequences, less than 40% of them singletons. The specimen sequenced was cord blood. These receptors were collected from a newborn girl in good health.

The CDR3 sequence is CASSLGDREDQPQHF. CDR3 nucleotides: TGTGCCAGCAGTTTAGGGGACAGGGAAGATCAGCCCCAGCATTTT. The chain combines TRBV12-3 or TRBV12-4 with TRBJ1-5, with 9 bases that match TRBD1. V shed 1 base and J 5 bases; nucleotides not matched to a gene: 3. The CDR3 spans 15 residues.

This clonotype was observed a handful of times. The V gene is TRBV5-5, the J gene TRBJ1-2; TRBD1 is a possible D gene (5 bases). V was trimmed by 4 bases and J by 6 bases, leaving 13 bases between them. Germline V lookup: CDR1 SGHKS, CDR2 YYEKEE (reference sequence). CDR3 length: 13 amino acids. In DNA, the CDR3 is TGTGCCAGCAGCGGCGCAGGGAACCATGGCTACACCTTC. Translated: CASSGAGNHGYTF.

The chain uses TRBV5-1 and TRBJ2-7; 9 nucleotides align to TRBD2. The germline V gene encodes CDR1 SGHRS and CDR2 YFSETQ. The CDR3 consists of 18 residues. Unmatched junction bases numbered 15, after V lost 1 base and J lost 4 bases. The CDR3 DNA follows: TGCGCCAGCAGCTTGCCGAGGGGTGTAGCGGGAGCTCGGTACGAGCAGTACTTC. Its translation: CASSLPRGVAGARYEQYF.

This clonotype showed up just a few times. The chain couples TRBV20-1 to TRBJ2-1; D may be TRBD2 (5 bases). V gave up 6 bases and J gave up 0 bases, with 12 bases separating them. CDR1 DFQATT and CDR2 SNEGSKA come from the germline V gene (reference sequence). CDR3 size: 14 residues. The CDR3 bases are TGCAGTGCCTACGACTACAGCTCCTACAATGAGCAGTTCTTC. Amino acids: CSAYDYSSYNEQFF.

The V call is TRBV20-1, the J call TRBJ1-5; 7 nucleotides line up with TRBD1. The V and J ends lost 5 bases and 7 bases, in that order; junction bases with no gene match: 11. Germline loops: CDR1 DFQATT, CDR2 SNEGSKA (reference sequence). This CDR3 region has 14 residues. CDR3 protein: CSAVRTGRKQPQHF. The CDR3 nucleotides are TGCAGTGCTGTGCGGACAGGTCGGAAGCAGCCCCAGCATTTT.

The rearrangement joins TRBV20-1 to TRBJ2-7; 9 bases match TRBD1. CDR3 length equals 14 residues. The germline V gene encodes CDR1 DFQATT and CDR2 SNEGSKA (reference sequence). After removal of 4 bases from V and 2 bases from J, the junction contained 6 bases not matched to a gene. Written as DNA, the CDR3 is TGCAGTGCTAAAAAGGACAGGGGTACCTACGAGCAGTACTTC. It specifies CSAKKDRGTYEQYF.

The genes are TRBV5-5 and TRBJ1-2; 7 nucleotides match TRBD1. The CDR3 runs to 14 residues. V was pared by 5 bases and J by 5 bases, with 9 bases of the junction left unmatched. The germline CDR1 and CDR2 sequences are SGHKS and YYEKEE (reference sequence). This chain's CDR3 is CASRRDSGSYGYTF. The DNA for the CDR3 is TGTGCCAGCAGAAGGGACAGTGGAAGTTATGGCTACACCTTC.

The V and J genes are TRBV7-9 and TRBJ2-7; D possibly corresponds to TRBD2 (6 bases). There are 14 residues in the CDR3. V gave up 6 bases and J gave up 2 bases, with 14 bases separating them. Germline V gives CDR1 SEHNR, CDR2 FQNEAQ (reference sequence). The CDR3 DNA follows: TGTGCCAGCAGTTCTCGGGACTGGGCCTACGAGCAGTACTTC. This encodes CASSSRDWAYEQYF. The full variable domain, rest sourced from reference TRBV7-9 and TRBJ2-7, is DTGVSQNPRHKITKRGQNVTFRCDPISEHNRLYWYRQTLGQGPEFLTYFQNEAQLEKSRLLSDRFSAERPKGSFSTLEIQRTEQGDSAMYLCASSSRDWAYEQYFGPGTRLTVT.

The chain uses TRBV7-9 and TRBJ1-2, with D unresolved. Trimming pared 0 bases from V and 1 base from J, leaving 6 bases between. The CDR3 has 14 amino acids. The germline CDR1 and CDR2 sequences are SEHNR and FQNEAQ (reference sequence). Here the CDR3 reads CASSLADFNYGYTF. The CDR3 DNA is TGTGCCAGCAGCTTAGCGGACTTTAACTATGGCTACACCTTC.

The chain joins TRBV2 to TRBJ1-2; D might be TRBD1 (5 bases). This CDR3 spans 14 amino acids. Deletions cut 5 bases from V and 3 bases from J, with 13 bases between. CDR1 and CDR2 from the germline V gene are SNHLY and FYNNEI. CDR3 nucleotide sequence: TGTGCCAGCAGTTGGGACCCAGGAGACTATGGCTACACCTTC. Amino acids: CASSWDPGDYGYTF.

This chain links TRBV20-1 with TRBJ1-1, with a weak D call TRBD1 (6 bases). Looked up from germline, CDR1 is DFQATT and CDR2 is SNEGSKA (reference sequence). The length of the CDR3 is 14 residues. V shed 3 bases and J shed 3 bases, with 14 bases lying between them. The CDR3 DNA reads as TGCAGTGCTAGTGAATTGGGGGCCGACACTGAAGCTTTCTTT. It codes for CSASELGADTEAFF.

This sequence joins TRBV6-5 and TRBJ2-7; D may be TRBD2 (6 bases). Trimming left V 0 bases short and J 4 bases short, with 13 bases between. The germline V gene encodes CDR1 MNHEY and CDR2 SVGAGI. CDR3 length: 15 residues. The CDR3 is CASSYSGGESYEQYF. The CDR3 DNA is TGTGCCAGCAGTTACTCGGGGGGTGAGTCTTACGAGCAGTACTTC.

The genes are TRBV4-2 and TRBJ2-5; 10 positions match TRBD2. CDR1 and CDR2 from the germline V gene are LGHNA and YNFKEQ. There are 16 residues in the CDR3. Trimming took 3 bases from V and 11 from J; bases not matched to a gene: 15. CDR3 bases: TGTGCCAGCAGCCAGCCTCTAGCGGGAGCCTCGGGGGAGCAGTACTTC. Translating gives CASSQPLAGASGEQYF.

V gene TRBV11-2 combines with J gene TRBJ1-6; TRBD1 might be the D (5 bases). V lost 3 bases and J lost 1, with 13 bases in between. This CDR3 spans 17 amino acids. CDR1 and CDR2 (germline): SGHAT, FQNNGV. The CDR3 nucleotides read TGTGCCAGCAGCTTGGGGCCGGGCAGGTCCTATAATTCACCCCTCCACTTT. Translation gives CASSLGPGRSYNSPLHF.

This clonotype was observed a handful of times. J is TRBJ2-3 and V is TRBV6-1, with D tentatively TRBD1 (6 bases). The CDR3 runs to 16 residues. Per the germline V gene, CDR1 is MNHNS and CDR2 is SASEGT. The germline V and J ends were trimmed by 1 base and 3 bases, with 14 bases remaining between them. The CDR3 sequence is CASSEVWGRGTDTQYF. DNA for the CDR3: TGTGCCAGCAGTGAAGTATGGGGCAGGGGAACAGATACGCAGTATTTT.

V is TRBV12-3 or TRBV12-4 and J is TRBJ2-5, with D perhaps TRBD2 (5 bases). With 1 base removed from V and 4 bases from J, the gap between germline ends came to 13 bases. The CDR3 is made up of 15 amino acids. The DNA for the CDR3 is TGTGCCAGCAGTTTAGGAAGCCTAGGAGGAGAGACCCAGTACTTC. Translation gives CASSLGSLGGETQYF.